This T cell receptor (beta chain) appears in the sequencing data of a study of cytomegalovirus exposure and HLA in healthy donors. Findings and caveats of the study: Most TCR beta V segments were productive about 87% or about 30% of the time in an earlier analysis.

Researchers ran the PCR with 60 Vbeta and 13 Jbeta primers. This table comes from immunoSEQ multiplex PCR, and its TCRdb copy is limited to in-frame clones, with some not included. The sample yields some 160,000 clones, 84% seen once. The V and J ends lost 3 bases and 5 bases respectively, with 13 bases between them. Germline-derived CDR1 and CDR2 are SNHLY and FYNNEI. The CDR3 is 15 residues long. With regard to this clone: Its antigen is undetermined.

This TCR derives from a boy younger than 10 in good health and CMV-seronegative. The sequenced material came from PBMCs. This sequence joins TRBV2 and TRBJ1-4; perhaps TRBD1 as D (6 bases). In nucleotides, the CDR3 is TGTGCCAGCAGTGATCGGGGGGCTGGAAATGAAAAACTGTTTTTT. It is translated as CASSDRGAGNEKLFF.